This TCR beta chain was found in a study of blood T cells in healthy people across ages. The study's findings and limits: Per million T cells, TCR beta diversity dropped about linearly as age rose.

Unmatched junction bases numbered 4, after V lost 0 bases and J lost 7 bases. Per the germline V gene, CDR1 is GTSNPN and CDR2 is SVGIG (reference sequence). The CDR3 has 14 amino acids. Sample-barcoded 5' priming and a J-beta primer mix drove a second PCR of roughly 7 to 11 cycles. Each CDR3 protein is one row after TCRdb ran MiXCR on the 5' RACE reads. The sample yields roughly 800,000 distinct CDR3 sequences, 25% seen once. About this clonotype: Antigen specificity is unknown.

Donor samples were obtained from healthy Caucasian individuals from Russia, aged about 6 to 100. The sample also formed part of further work on T cells of mothers and their children. That paper adds: About six children, together with their three healthy Caucasian mothers, made up the donors. Related mother-child pairs shared slightly more overlap than unrelated pairs, but the difference was non-significant.

This receptor was identified in a boy aged 10-17 years in good health. V usage is TRBV30 and J usage is TRBJ1-5, with TRBD1 matching over 9 bases. The sample was blood. DNA of the CDR3: TGTGCCTGGAGTGTTCGGACAGGGGACCAGCCCCAGCATTTT. Its protein product is CAWSVRTGDQPQHF.